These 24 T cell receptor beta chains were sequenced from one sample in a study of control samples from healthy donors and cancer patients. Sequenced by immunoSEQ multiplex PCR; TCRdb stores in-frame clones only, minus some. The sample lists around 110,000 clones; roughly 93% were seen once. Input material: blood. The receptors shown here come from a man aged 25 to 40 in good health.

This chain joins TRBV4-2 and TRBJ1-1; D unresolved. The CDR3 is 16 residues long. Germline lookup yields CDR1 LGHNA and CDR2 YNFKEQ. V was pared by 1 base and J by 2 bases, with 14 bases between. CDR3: CASSQATKSGNTEAFF. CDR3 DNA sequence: TGTGCCAGCAGCCAAGCGACGAAAAGCGGTAACACTGAAGCTTTCTTT.

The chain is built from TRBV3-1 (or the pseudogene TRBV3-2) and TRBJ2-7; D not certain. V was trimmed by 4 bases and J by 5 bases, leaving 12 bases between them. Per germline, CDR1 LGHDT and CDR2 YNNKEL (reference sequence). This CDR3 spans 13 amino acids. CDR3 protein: CASSLKLGNEQYF. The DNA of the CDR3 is TGTGCCAGCAGCCTGAAACTGGGGAACGAGCAGTACTTC.

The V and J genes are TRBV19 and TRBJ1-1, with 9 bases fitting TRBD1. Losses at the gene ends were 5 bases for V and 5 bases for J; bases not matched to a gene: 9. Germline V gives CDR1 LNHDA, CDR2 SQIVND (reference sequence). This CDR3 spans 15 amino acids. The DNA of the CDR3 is TGTGCCAGTAGTTATCCGGGACAGGGTATAACTGAAGCTTTCTTT. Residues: CASSYPGQGITEAFF.

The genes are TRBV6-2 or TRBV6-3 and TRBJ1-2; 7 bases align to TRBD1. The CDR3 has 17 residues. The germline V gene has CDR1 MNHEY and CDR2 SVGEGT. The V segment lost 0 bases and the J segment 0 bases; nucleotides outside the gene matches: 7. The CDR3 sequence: CASSYSRGTGANYGYTF. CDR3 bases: TGTGCCAGCAGTTACTCGAGGGGTACAGGGGCTAACTATGGCTACACCTTC.

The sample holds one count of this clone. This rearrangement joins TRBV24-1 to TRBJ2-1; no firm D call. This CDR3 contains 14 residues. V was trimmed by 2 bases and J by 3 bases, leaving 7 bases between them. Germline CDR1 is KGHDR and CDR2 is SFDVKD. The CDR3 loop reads CATSDYRVYNEQFF. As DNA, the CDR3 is TGTGCCACCAGTGATTACCGAGTCTACAATGAGCAGTTCTTC.

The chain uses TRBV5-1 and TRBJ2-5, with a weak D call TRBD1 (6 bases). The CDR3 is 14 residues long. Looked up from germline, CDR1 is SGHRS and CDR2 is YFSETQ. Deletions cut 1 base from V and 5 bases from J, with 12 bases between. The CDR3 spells CASSLPARGETQYF. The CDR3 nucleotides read TGCGCCAGCAGCTTGCCCGCAAGGGGGGAGACCCAGTACTTC.

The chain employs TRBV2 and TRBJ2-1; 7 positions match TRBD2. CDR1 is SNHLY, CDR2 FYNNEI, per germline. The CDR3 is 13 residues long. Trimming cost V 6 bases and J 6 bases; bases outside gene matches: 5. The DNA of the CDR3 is TGTGCCAGCAGATTACAGCGGGGCAATGAGCAGTTCTTC. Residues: CASRLQRGNEQFF.

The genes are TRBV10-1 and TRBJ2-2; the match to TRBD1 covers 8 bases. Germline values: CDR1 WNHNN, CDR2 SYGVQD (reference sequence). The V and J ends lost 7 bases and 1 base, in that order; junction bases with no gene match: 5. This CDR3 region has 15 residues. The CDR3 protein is CASTPDRGNTGELFF. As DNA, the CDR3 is TGCGCCAGCACACCTGACAGGGGGAACACCGGGGAGCTGTTTTTT.

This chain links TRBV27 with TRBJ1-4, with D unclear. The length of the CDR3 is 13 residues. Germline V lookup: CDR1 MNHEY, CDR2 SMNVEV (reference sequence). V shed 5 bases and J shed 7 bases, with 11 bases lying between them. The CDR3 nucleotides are TGTGCCAGCAGTGGGGAGGGAGGTGAAAAACTGTTTTTT. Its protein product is CASSGEGGEKLFF.

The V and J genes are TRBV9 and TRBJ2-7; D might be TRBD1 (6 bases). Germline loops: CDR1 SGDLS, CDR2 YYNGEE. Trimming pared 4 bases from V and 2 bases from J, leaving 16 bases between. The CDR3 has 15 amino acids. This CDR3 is CASSPNRVGAYEQYF. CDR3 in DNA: TGTGCCAGCAGCCCAAACAGGGTTGGGGCCTACGAGCAGTACTTC.

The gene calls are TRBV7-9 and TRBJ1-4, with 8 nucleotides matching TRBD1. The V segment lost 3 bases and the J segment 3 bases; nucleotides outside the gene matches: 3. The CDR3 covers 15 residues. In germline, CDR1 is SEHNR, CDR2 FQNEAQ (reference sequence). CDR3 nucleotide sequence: TGTGCCAGCAGCTTGCCGACAGGGGCTAATGAAAAACTGTTTTTT. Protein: CASSLPTGANEKLFF.

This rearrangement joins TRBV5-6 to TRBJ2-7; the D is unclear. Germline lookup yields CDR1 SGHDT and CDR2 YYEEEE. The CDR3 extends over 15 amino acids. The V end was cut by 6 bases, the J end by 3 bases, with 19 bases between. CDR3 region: CASTARAAPYYEQYF. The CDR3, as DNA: TGTGCCAGCACCGCACGGGCAGCCCCATACTACGAGCAGTACTTC.

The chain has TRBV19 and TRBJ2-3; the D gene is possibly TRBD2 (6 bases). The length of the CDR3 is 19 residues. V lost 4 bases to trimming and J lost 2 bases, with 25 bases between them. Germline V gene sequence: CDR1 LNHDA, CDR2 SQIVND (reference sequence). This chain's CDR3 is CASSNYRGTGETHTDTQYF. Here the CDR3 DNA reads TGTGCCAGTAGTAACTACCGCGGGACTGGAGAAACCCACACAGATACGCAGTATTTT.

CDR3 loop: CASSPLTGRDTEAFF. DNA of the CDR3: TGTGCCAGCTCACCACTGACAGGGAGAGACACTGAAGCTTTCTTT. The chain is built from TRBV18 and TRBJ1-1, with 7 bases that match TRBD1. CDR3 size: 15 residues. The germline gives CDR1 KGHSH, CDR2 LQKENI. Unmatched junction bases numbered 5, after V lost 1 base and J lost 3 bases.

CDR3 sequence reads: CATDSRGDTEAFF. The CDR3 coding sequence is TGTGCCACCGACTCTAGGGGGGACACTGAAGCTTTCTTT. The chain joins TRBV10-3 to TRBJ1-1, with TRBD1 as a possible D gene (6 bases). The CDR3 runs 13 residues. The germline CDR1 and CDR2 sequences are ENHRY and SYGVKD. Deletions cut 10 bases from V and 3 bases from J, with 15 bases between.

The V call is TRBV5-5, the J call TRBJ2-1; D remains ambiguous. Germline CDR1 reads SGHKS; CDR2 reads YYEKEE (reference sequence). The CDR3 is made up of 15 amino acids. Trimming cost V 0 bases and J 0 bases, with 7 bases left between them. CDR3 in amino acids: CASSLGQSSYNEQFF. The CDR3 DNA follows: TGTGCCAGCAGCTTGGGCCAAAGCTCCTACAATGAGCAGTTCTTC.

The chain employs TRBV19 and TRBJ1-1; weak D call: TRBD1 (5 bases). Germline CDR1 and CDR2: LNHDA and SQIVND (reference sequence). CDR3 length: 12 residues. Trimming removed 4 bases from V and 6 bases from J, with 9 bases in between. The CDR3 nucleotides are TGTGCCAGTAGTAGTCTAGGGGCTGAAGCTTTCTTT. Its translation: CASSSLGAEAFF. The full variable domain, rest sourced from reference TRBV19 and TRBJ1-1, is DGGITQSPKYLFRKEGQNVTLSCEQNLNHDAMYWYRQDPGQGLRLIYYSQIVNDFQKGDIAEGYSVSREKKESFPLTVTSAQKNPTAFYLCASSSLGAEAFFGQGTRLTVV.

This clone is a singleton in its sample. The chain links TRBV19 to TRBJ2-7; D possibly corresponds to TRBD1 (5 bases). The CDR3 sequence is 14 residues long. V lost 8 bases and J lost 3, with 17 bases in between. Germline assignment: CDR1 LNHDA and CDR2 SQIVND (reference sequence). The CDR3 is CASLHRQLVYEQYF. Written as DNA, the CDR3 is TGTGCCAGTCTCCATCGACAGCTAGTCTACGAGCAGTACTTC.

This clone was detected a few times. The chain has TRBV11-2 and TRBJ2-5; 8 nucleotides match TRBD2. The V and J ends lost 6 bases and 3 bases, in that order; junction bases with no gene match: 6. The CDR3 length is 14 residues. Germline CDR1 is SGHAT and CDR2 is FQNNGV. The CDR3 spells CASRPIAGKETQYF. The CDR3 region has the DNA TGTGCCAGCAGGCCGATAGCGGGGAAAGAGACCCAGTACTTC.

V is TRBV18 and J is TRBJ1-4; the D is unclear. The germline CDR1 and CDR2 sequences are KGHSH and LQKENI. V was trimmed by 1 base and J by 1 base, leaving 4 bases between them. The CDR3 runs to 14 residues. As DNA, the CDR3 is TGTGCCAGCTCACCACGAGGAACTAATGAAAAACTGTTTTTT. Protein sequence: CASSPRGTNEKLFF.

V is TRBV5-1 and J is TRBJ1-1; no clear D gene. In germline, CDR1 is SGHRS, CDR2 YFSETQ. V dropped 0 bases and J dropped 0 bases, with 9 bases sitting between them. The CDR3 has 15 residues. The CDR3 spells CASSLAKGLNTEAFF. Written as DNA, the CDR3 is TGCGCCAGCAGCTTGGCCAAGGGCCTGAACACTGAAGCTTTCTTT.

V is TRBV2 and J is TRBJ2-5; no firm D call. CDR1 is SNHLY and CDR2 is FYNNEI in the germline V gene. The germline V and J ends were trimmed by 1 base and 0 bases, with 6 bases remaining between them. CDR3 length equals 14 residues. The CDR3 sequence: CASSEGTYQETQYF. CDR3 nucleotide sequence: TGTGCCAGCAGTGAAGGGACGTACCAAGAGACCCAGTACTTC.

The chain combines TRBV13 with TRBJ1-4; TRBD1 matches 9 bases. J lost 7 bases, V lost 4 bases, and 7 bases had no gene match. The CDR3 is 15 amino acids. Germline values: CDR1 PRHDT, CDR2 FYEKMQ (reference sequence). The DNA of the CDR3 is TGTGCCAGCAGCTCACCGGGACAGGGAGTTGAAAAACTGTTTTTT. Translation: CASSSPGQGVEKLFF. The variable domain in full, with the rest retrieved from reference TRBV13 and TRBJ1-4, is AAGVIQSPRHLIKEKRETATLKCYPIPRHDTVYWYQQGPGQDPQFLISFYEKMQSDKGSIPDRFSAQQFSDYHSELNMSSLELGDSALYFCASSSPGQGVEKLFFGSGTQLSVL.

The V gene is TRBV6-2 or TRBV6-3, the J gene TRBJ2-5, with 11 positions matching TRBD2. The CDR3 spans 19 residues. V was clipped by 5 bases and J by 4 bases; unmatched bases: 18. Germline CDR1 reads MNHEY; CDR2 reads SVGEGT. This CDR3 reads CASSPRSLAGGRWVETQYF. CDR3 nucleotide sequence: TGTGCCAGCAGTCCCCGGTCGCTAGCGGGGGGCCGGTGGGTAGAGACCCAGTACTTC.